The 20 T cell receptor beta chains in this list originate from one sample, sequenced in a study of regulatory T cells in long-lasting Graves disease. The time point is: newly diagnosed GD, antithyroid drugs for less than 3 months. The TCR library was made from RNA that had been extracted from PBMCs in TRIzol. The TCR beta library used iRepertoire HTBI primers with Arm-PCR amplification of CDR3. From the multiplex PCR reads, TCRdb called clonotypes with MiXCR, one entry per CDR3 protein. The sample includes 510,000 or so distinct CDR3 sequences, about 12% of them seen just once. These same records also appear under a second study, on T cells in Graves' hyperthyroidism and ophthalmopathy.

This material consisted of peripheral blood mononuclear cells (PBMCs), taken at new diagnosis, from a patient treated with antithyroid drugs. All receptors come from a woman in her twenties or thirties with Graves disease.

This clonotype has only a few counts. The chain uses TRBV5-6 and TRBJ1-1; no definite D call. In germline, CDR1 is SGHDT, CDR2 YYEEEE. There are 12 residues in the CDR3. V was trimmed by 6 bases and J by 1 base, leaving 7 bases between them. The CDR3 reads CASNDQNTEAFF. CDR3 in DNA: TGTGCCAGCAACGACCAGAACACTGAAGCTTTCTTT.

The V and J genes are TRBV19 and TRBJ2-7; 8 nucleotides agree with TRBD1. This CDR3 region has 15 residues. Trimming removed 1 base from V and 3 bases from J; junction bases left unmatched: 5. Germline CDR1 is LNHDA and CDR2 is SQIVND (reference sequence). The CDR3 loop reads CASSIGAGGHYEQYF. DNA for the CDR3: TGTGCCAGTAGTATAGGGGCAGGGGGCCACTACGAGCAGTACTTC.

This rearrangement joins TRBV27 to TRBJ2-1; D perhaps matches TRBD2 (6 bases). V was shortened by 11 bases and J by 3 bases, with 11 bases between the two germline ends. Per germline, CDR1 MNHEY and CDR2 SMNVEV (reference sequence). This CDR3 has 12 amino acids. The CDR3 sequence is CASRDFYNEQFF. For the CDR3, the DNA is TGTGCCTCGCGGGACTTCTACAATGAGCAGTTCTTC.

A few counts support this clonotype. The chain uses TRBV30 and TRBJ2-2, with a possible D match to TRBD1 (6 bases). The V and J ends lost 8 bases and 3 bases respectively, with 16 bases between them. Looked up from germline, CDR1 is GTSNPN and CDR2 is SVGIG (reference sequence). The CDR3 runs to 14 residues. CDR3 protein: CALARGIDTGELFF. The CDR3 bases are TGTGCCCTAGCAAGGGGGATAGACACCGGGGAGCTGTTTTTT.

This clonotype has ten or more counts. The genes are TRBV5-6 and TRBJ2-1; D is unresolved. The ends were cut back, 5 bases at V and 8 bases at J, with 20 bases in the middle. The CDR3 is 15 amino acids. Germline CDR1 SGHDT, CDR2 YYEEEE. The CDR3 DNA reads as TGTGCCAGCAGACCCATCAATGGGGATCGAGATGAGCAGTTCTTC. Its translation is CASRPINGDRDEQFF.

This clonotype was seen many times. The junction and the germline gene differ at one end; a read error may be behind it. The chain couples TRBV19 to TRBJ1-2, with 7 positions matching TRBD1. There are 16 residues in the CDR3. Germline V gene sequence: CDR1 LNHDA, CDR2 SQIVND (reference sequence). CDR3 sequence: CASSGVGTVSKYGYTF. CDR3 in DNA: TGTGCCAGTAGTGGGGTCGGGACAGTATCTAAGTATGGCTACACCTTC.

This clonotype was seen repeatedly, ten times or more. V and J are TRBV5-1 and TRBJ2-7; TRBD2 matches at 15 bases. The trim removed 4 bases at V and 1 base at J, leaving 6 bases unmatched. The CDR3 extends over 17 amino acids. Looked up from germline, CDR1 is SGHRS and CDR2 is YFSETQ. This chain's CDR3 is CASSLGTSGRTSYEQYF. The CDR3 bases are TGCGCCAGCAGCCTTGGGACTAGCGGGAGGACATCCTACGAGCAGTACTTC.

This clonotype was recorded many times. The CDR3 bases are TGTGCCAGCAGTTTAATGGCGGATTCCTACGAGCAGTACTTC. Encoded protein: CASSLMADSYEQYF. V gene TRBV27 combines with J gene TRBJ2-7, with D unclear. The CDR3 has 14 amino acids. The germline V gene has CDR1 MNHEY and CDR2 SMNVEV (reference sequence). V shed 2 bases and J shed 1 base, with 9 bases lying between them.

A word on this clonotype: One junction end disagrees with the germline gene, perhaps due to a read error. The rearrangement links TRBV18 to TRBJ2-7; TRBD1 matches at 11 bases. This CDR3 region has 15 residues. CDR1 KGHSH and CDR2 LQKENI come from the germline V gene. CDR3 bases: TGTGGCAGCTCCCGGGGACAGGGGGTCTCGTACGAGCAGTACTTC. It translates to CGSSRGQGVSYEQYF. Full variable domain (rest looked up from reference TRBV18 and TRBJ2-7): NAGVMQNPRHLVRRRGQEARLRCSPMKGHSHVYWYRQLPEEGLKFMVYLQKENIIDESGMPKERFSAEFPKEGPSILRIQQVVRGDSAAYFCGSSRGQGVSYEQYFGPGTRLTVT.

The table lists this clonotype with many counts. The J gene is TRBJ2-2, the V gene TRBV27, with 7 bases that match TRBD1. V dropped 5 bases and J dropped 4; count of bases not matched to a gene: 10. The CDR3 length is 16 residues. Germline CDR1 reads MNHEY; CDR2 reads SMNVEV (reference sequence). The CDR3: CASSPDWGQRTGELFF. The CDR3 nucleotides are TGTGCCAGCAGTCCAGACTGGGGACAGCGCACCGGGGAGCTGTTTTTT.

This clonotype has just a few counts. The chain has TRBV10-2 and TRBJ2-1; D not resolved. The CDR3 is 10 residues long. Germline CDR1 is WSHSY and CDR2 is SAAADI. Between the trimmed V and J ends, which lost 8 bases and 4 bases, there was a span of 3 bases. CDR3 protein: CASGYNEQFF. CDR3 DNA sequence: TGCGCCAGCGGGTACAATGAGCAGTTCTTC.

The rearrangement links TRBV4-1 to TRBJ2-5, with TRBD1 as a possible D gene (5 bases). The germline CDR1 and CDR2 sequences are MGHRA and YSYEKL. Trimming removed 1 base at V and 8 bases at J, with 14 bases between. This CDR3 contains 14 residues. CDR3 loop: CASSQVQDPVTQYF. The CDR3 DNA reads as TGCGCCAGCAGCCAAGTACAGGACCCCGTAACCCAGTACTTC.

V is TRBV19 and J is TRBJ2-2, with a possible D match to TRBD1 (5 bases). Germline CDR1 and CDR2: LNHDA and SQIVND (reference sequence). V was pared by 5 bases and J by 1 base, with 8 bases between. This CDR3 is 14 amino acids long. The CDR3 sequence is CASSSGWNTGELFF. The CDR3 nucleotides read TGTGCCAGTAGTTCAGGGTGGAACACCGGGGAGCTGTTTTTT. The whole variable domain, filled in from reference TRBV19 and TRBJ2-2, reads DGGITQSPKYLFRKEGQNVTLSCEQNLNHDAMYWYRQDPGQGLRLIYYSQIVNDFQKGDIAEGYSVSREKKESFPLTVTSAQKNPTAFYLCASSSGWNTGELFFGEGSRLTVL.

This clonotype has only a few counts. This chain uses TRBV4-1 with TRBJ2-4, with D tentatively TRBD1 (6 bases). The CDR3 length is 16 residues. Germline V lookup: CDR1 MGHRA, CDR2 YSYEKL. V lost 1 base, J lost 1 base, and 11 bases lay in between. CDR3 in amino acids: CASSQGQGRAKNIQYF. CDR3 DNA: TGCGCCAGCAGCCAAGGGCAGGGGCGGGCCAAAAACATTCAGTACTTC.

This clonotype was observed a handful of times. V is TRBV6-5 and J is TRBJ2-7; D is uncertain. The V and J ends lost 8 bases and 0 bases respectively, with 11 bases between them. Per the germline V gene, CDR1 is MNHEY and CDR2 is SVGAGI. The CDR3 is made up of 13 amino acids. For the CDR3, the DNA is TGTGCCAGCGGTTCCCCAGGCTCCTACGAGCAGTACTTC. Its translation is CASGSPGSYEQYF.

V gene TRBV2 combines with J gene TRBJ2-7, with 7 bases aligning to TRBD2. Germline V CDR1 and CDR2: SNHLY, FYNNEI. This CDR3 is 15 amino acids long. V lost 4 bases and J lost 2; bases outside the gene matches: 8. The CDR3 spells CASSGAGTNPYEQYF. The DNA for the CDR3 is TGTGCCAGCAGTGGGGCCGGGACTAACCCCTACGAGCAGTACTTC.

The table lists this clonotype with many counts. The rearrangement uses TRBV28 and TRBJ2-1, with TRBD2 matching over 9 bases. Germline assignment: CDR1 MDHEN and CDR2 SYDVKM. The CDR3 has 17 residues. The trim removed 7 bases at V and 7 bases at J, leaving 17 bases unmatched. CDR3 nucleotide sequence: TGTGCCAGCATCCCCCCATTAGGCGGGAGGGCCGGGAATGAGCAGTTCTTC. Translated: CASIPPLGGRAGNEQFF.

This clonotype was picked up many times. Here the CDR3 DNA reads TGTGCCAGCAGTGATGAGTTGAACACTGAAGCTTTCTTT. This sequence encodes CASSDELNTEAFF. The chain employs TRBV2 and TRBJ1-1; no clear D. The CDR3 consists of 13 residues. V lost 3 bases and J lost 0, with 5 bases in between. The V gene's germline CDR1 is SNHLY and CDR2 FYNNEI.

V gene TRBV11-2 combines with J gene TRBJ2-3; D is perhaps TRBD2 (5 bases). In germline, CDR1 is SGHAT, CDR2 FQNNGV. This CDR3 comprises 14 residues. The V end lost 5 bases, the J end lost 5 bases, and 14 bases lay between the germline ends. DNA of the CDR3: TGTGCCAGCAGCCTGAGTGGAGGCGGAGATACGCAGTATTTT. Its protein is CASSLSGGGDTQYF.

This clonotype showed up many times. This rearrangement joins TRBV30 to TRBJ1-1, with a tentative D call TRBD1 (6 bases). Germline assignment: CDR1 GTSNPN and CDR2 SVGIG (reference sequence). The CDR3 totals 12 residues. Trimming shortened V by 5 bases and J by 5 bases, and 12 bases separated the two germline ends. The CDR3 nucleotides read TGTGCCTGGCAGGGGCTAGGTACTGAAGCTTTCTTT. This codes for CAWQGLGTEAFF.